This TCR beta chain is drawn from a study of tissue T cells after allogeneic stem cell transplantation. This clone turned up a few times. Gene names follow the mouse nomenclature. The read is 1 residue too short to cover the CDR3 end, so that end is filled in from the germline J gene. Profiling relied on immunoSEQ multiplex PCR, and the TCRdb table lists in-frame clones only, not all of them. The sample includes some 6,100 clones, under 60% of them seen just once. Time point here: mouse harvest day 14 after allogeneic transplant. Each mouse received 10^7 T-cell-depleted marrow cells plus 10^6 splenic CD5+ T cells by tail vein. B6 (H2b) cells into BALB/c (H2d) mice; tissues taken at day 7 or 14. Trimming took 0 bases from V and 7 from J; bases not matched to a gene: 2. The CDR3 totals 14 residues. CDR1 and CDR2 from the germline V gene are SGHLS and HYDKME.

The sequence came from a female BALB/c mouse given C57BL/6 T cells with graft-versus-host disease after an allogeneic hematopoietic cell transplant. The chain links TRBV12-2 to TRBJ1-4; 9 bases are a match to TRBD1. The material sequenced was gut tissue. CDR3 DNA (partial): TGTGCCAGCTCTCTCGGGGACAGGGCCGAAAGATTATTT. Its protein product is CASSLGDRAERLF. The complete CDR3 reads CASSLGDRAERLFF.